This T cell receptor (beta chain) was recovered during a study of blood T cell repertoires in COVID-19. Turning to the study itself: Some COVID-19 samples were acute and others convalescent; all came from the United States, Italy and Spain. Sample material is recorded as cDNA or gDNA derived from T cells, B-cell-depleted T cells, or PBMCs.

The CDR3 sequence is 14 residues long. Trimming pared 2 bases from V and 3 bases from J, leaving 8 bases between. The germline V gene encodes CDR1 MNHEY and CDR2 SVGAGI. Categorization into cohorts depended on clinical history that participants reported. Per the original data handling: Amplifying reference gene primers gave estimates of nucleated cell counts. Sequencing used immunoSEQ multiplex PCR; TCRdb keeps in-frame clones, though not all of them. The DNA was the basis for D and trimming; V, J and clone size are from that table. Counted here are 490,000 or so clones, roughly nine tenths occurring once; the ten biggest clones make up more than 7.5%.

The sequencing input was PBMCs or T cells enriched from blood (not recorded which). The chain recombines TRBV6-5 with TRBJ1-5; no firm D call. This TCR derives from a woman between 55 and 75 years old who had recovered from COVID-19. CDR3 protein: CASSYRENNQPQHF. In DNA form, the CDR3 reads TGTGCCAGCAGTTACAGGGAGAACAATCAGCCCCAGCATTTT.